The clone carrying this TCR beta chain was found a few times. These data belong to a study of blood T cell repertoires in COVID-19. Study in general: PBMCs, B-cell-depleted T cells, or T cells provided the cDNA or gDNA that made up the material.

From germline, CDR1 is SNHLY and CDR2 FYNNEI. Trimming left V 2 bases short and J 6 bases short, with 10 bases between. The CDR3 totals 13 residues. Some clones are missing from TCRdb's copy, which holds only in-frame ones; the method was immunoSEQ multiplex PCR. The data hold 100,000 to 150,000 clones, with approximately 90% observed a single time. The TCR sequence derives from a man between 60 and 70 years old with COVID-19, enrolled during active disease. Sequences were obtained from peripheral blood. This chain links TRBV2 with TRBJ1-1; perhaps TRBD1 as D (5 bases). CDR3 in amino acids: CASSESRDSEAFF. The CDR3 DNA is TGTGCCAGCAGTGAATCCAGGGACTCTGAAGCTTTCTTT.